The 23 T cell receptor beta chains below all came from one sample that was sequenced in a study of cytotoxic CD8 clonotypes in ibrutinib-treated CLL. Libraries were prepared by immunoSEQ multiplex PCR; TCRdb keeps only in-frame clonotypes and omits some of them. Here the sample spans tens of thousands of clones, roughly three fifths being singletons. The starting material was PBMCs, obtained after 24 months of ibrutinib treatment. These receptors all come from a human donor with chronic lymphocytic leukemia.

The chain's CDR3 is CASSEGGYNQPQHF. The CDR3 bases are TGCGCCAGCAGTGAGGGGGGATACAATCAGCCCCAGCATTTT. The rearrangement links TRBV10-2 to TRBJ1-5; a possible D gene is TRBD1 (5 bases). The V end was cut by 2 bases, the J end by 3 bases, with 8 bases between. The CDR3 loop spans 14 amino acids. CDR1 and CDR2 from the germline V gene are WSHSY and SAAADI.

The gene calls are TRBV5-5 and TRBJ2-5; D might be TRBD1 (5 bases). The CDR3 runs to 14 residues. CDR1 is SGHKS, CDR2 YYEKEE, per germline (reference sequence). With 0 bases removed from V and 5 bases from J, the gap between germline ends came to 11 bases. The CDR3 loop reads CASSLGGLWETQYF. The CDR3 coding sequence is TGTGCCAGCAGCTTGGGGGGCTTGTGGGAGACCCAGTACTTC.

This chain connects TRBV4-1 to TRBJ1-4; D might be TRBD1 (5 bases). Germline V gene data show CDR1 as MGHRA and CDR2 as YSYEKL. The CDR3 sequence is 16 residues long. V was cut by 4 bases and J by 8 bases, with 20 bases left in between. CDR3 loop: CASSRDRGGGEEKLFF. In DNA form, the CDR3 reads TGCGCCAGCAGCCGCGACCGGGGGGGAGGCGAAGAAAAACTGTTTTTT.

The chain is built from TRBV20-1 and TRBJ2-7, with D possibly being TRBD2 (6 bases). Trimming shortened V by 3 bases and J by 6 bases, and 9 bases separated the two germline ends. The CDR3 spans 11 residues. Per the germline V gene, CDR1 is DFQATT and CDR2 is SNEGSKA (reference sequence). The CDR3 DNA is TGCAGTGCTAGTGCGGGGCCCGAGCAGTACGTC. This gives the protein CSASAGPEQYV.

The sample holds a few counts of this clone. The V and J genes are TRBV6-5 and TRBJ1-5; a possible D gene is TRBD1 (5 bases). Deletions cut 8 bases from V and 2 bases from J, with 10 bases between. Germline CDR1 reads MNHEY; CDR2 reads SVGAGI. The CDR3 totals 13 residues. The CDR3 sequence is CASAATGNQPQHF. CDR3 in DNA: TGTGCCAGCGCCGCGACAGGCAATCAGCCCCAGCATTTT.

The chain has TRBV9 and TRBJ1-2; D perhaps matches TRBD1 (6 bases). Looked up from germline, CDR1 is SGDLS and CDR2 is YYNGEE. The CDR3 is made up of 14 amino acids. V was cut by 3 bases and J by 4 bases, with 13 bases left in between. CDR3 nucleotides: TGTGCCAGCAGCGACTACAGGGACGTCTATGGCTACACCTTC. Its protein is CASSDYRDVYGYTF.

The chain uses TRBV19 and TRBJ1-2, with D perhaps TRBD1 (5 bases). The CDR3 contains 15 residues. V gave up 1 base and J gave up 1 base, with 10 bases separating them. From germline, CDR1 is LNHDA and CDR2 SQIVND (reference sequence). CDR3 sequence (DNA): TGTGCCAGTAGTATAGCGGGCAGGGATAACTATGGCTACACCTTC. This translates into CASSIAGRDNYGYTF.

The CDR3 nucleotides are TGTGCCAGCAGACAGGGTTGGGAGACCCAGTACTTC. Encoded protein: CASRQGWETQYF. V and J are TRBV6-5 and TRBJ2-5, with a tentative D call TRBD1 (6 bases). V was clipped by 6 bases and J by 5 bases, with 10 bases between them. This CDR3 is built from 12 residues. Germline-derived CDR1 and CDR2 are MNHEY and SVGAGI.

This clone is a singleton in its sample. The CDR3 here is CASNLRGTGELFF. The CDR3 DNA reads TGTGCCAGCAATTTGAGGGGGACCGGGGAGCTGTTTTTT. This chain connects TRBV5-4 to TRBJ2-2, with D perhaps TRBD1 (6 bases). V lost 6 bases, J lost 5 bases, and 11 bases lay in between. The CDR3 extends over 13 amino acids. From germline, CDR1 is SGHNT and CDR2 YYREEE (reference sequence).

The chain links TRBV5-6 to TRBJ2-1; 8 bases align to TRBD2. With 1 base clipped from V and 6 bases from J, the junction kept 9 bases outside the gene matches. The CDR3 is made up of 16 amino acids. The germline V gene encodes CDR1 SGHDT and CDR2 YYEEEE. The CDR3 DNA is TGTGCCAGCAGCTTGTTAGGACTAGCTCCGGGCAATGAGCAGTTCTTC. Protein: CASSLLGLAPGNEQFF. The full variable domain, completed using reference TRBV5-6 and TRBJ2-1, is DAGVTQSPTHLIKTRGQQVTLRCSPKSGHDTVSWYQQALGQGPQFIFQYYEEEERQRGNFPDRFSGHQFPNYSSELNVNALLLGDSALYLCASSLLGLAPGNEQFFGPGTRLTVL.

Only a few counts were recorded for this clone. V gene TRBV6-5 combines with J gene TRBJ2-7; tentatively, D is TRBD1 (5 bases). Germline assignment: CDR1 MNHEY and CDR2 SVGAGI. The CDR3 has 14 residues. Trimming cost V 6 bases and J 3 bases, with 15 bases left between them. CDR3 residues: CASSPAQGRYEQYV. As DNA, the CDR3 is TGTGCCAGCAGCCCTGCCCAGGGTCGCTACGAGCAGTACGTC.

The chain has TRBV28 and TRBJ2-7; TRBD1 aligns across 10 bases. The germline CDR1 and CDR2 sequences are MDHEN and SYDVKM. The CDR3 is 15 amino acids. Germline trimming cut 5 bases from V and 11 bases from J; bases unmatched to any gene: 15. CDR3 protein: CASSTKRTGGALKYV. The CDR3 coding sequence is TGTGCCAGCAGTACCAAAAGGACAGGGGGGGCCTTGAAGTACGTC.

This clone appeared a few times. This chain's CDR3 is CASSEFEGYEQYV. The DNA of the CDR3 is TGTGCCAGCAGTGAATTTGAAGGTTACGAGCAGTACGTC. The V gene is TRBV6-1, the J gene TRBJ2-7; no definite D call. This CDR3 is built from 13 residues. Germline CDR1 reads MNHNS; CDR2 reads SASEGT. V was clipped by 2 bases and J by 4 bases, with 9 bases between them.

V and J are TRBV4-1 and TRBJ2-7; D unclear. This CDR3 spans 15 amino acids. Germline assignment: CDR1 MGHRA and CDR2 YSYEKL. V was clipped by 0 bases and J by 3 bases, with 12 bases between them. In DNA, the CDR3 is TGCGCCAGCAGCCAAGACTCCCGGCTCCTCTACGAGCAGTACTTC. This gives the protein CASSQDSRLLYEQYF.

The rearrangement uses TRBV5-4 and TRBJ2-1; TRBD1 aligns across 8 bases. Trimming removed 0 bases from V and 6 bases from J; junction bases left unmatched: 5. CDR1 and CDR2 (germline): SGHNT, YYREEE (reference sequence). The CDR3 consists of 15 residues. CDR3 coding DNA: TGTGCCAGCAGCTTGGTTGGGACAGGAATCAATGAGCAGTTCTTC. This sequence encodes CASSLVGTGINEQFF.

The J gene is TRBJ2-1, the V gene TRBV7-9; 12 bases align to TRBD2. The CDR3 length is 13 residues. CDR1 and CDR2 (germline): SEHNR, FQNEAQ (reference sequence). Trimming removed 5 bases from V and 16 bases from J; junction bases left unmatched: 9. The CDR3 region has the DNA TGTGCCAGCAGCAAACAACCGGGACTAGCGGGTTTCTTC. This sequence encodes CASSKQPGLAGFF. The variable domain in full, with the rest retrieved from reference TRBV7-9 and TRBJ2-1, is DTGVSQNPRHKITKRGQNVTFRCDPISEHNRLYWYRQTLGQGPEFLTYFQNEAQLEKSRLLSDRFSAERPKGSFSTLEIQRTEQGDSAMYLCASSKQPGLAGFFGPGTRLTVL.

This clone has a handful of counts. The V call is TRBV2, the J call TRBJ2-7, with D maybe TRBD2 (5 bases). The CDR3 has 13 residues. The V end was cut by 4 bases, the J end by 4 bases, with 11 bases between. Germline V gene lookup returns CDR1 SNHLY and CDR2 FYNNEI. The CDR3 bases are TGTGCCAGCAGTGTTTTCGGGGAGTACGAGCAGTACGTC. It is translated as CASSVFGEYEQYV.

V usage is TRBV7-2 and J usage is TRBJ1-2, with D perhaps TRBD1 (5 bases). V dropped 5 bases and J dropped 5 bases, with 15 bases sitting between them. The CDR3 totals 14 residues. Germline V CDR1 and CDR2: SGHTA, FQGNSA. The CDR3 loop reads CASSRGGASYGYTF. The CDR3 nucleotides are TGTGCCAGCAGCCGTGGGGGAGCCTCTTATGGCTACACCTTC.

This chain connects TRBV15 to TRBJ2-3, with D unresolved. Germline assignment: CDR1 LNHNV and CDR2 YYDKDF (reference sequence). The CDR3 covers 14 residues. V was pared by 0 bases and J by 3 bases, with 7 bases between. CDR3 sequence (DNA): TGTGCCACCAGCAGAGATGGGATGACAGATACGCAGTATTTT. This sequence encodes CATSRDGMTDTQYF.

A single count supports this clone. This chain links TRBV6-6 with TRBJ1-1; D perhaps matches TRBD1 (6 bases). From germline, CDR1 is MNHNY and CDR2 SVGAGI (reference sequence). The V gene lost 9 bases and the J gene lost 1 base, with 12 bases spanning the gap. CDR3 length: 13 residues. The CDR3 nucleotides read TGTGCCAGACGGACAGAACCGAACACTGAAGCTTTCTTT. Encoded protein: CARRTEPNTEAFF.

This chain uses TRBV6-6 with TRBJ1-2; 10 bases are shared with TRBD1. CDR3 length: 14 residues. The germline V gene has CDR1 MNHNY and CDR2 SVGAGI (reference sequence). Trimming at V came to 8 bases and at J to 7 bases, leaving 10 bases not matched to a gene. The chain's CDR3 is CASAATGGTGGYTF. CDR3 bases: TGTGCCAGCGCCGCGACAGGGGGCACGGGTGGCTACACCTTC.

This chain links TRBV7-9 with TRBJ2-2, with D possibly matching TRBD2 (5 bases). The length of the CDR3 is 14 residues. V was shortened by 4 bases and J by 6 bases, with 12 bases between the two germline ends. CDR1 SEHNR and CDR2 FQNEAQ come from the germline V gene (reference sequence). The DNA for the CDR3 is TGTGCCAGCAGCTCAGGACTGTTTGCCGGGGAGCTGTTTTTT. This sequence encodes CASSSGLFAGELFF.

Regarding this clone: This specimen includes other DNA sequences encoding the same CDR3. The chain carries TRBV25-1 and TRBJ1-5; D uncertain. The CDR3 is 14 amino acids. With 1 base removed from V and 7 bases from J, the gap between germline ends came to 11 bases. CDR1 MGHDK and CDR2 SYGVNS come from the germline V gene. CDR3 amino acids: CASSELGFLQPQHF. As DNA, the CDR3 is TGTGCCAGCAGTGAATTAGGGTTTTTACAGCCCCAGCATTTT.